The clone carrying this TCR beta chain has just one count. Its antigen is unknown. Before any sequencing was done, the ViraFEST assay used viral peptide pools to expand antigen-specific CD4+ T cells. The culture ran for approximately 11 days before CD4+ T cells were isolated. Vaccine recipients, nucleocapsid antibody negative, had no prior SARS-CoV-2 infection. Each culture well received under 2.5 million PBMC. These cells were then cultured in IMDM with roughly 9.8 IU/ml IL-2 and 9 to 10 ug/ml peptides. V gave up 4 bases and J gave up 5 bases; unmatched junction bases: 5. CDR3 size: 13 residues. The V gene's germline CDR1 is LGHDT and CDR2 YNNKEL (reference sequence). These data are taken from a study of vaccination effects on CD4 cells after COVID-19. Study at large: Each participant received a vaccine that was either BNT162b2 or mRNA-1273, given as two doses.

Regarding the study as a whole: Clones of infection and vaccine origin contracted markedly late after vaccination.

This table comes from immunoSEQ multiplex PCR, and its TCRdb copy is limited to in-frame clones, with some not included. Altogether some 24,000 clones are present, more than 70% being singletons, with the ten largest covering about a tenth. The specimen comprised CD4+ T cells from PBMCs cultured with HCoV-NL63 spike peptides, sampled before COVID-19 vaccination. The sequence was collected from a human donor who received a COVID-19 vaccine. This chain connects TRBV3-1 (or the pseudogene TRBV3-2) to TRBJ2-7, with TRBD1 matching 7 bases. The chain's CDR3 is CASSRRGGDEQYF. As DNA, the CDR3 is TGTGCCAGCAGCCGGAGAGGGGGCGACGAGCAGTACTTC.